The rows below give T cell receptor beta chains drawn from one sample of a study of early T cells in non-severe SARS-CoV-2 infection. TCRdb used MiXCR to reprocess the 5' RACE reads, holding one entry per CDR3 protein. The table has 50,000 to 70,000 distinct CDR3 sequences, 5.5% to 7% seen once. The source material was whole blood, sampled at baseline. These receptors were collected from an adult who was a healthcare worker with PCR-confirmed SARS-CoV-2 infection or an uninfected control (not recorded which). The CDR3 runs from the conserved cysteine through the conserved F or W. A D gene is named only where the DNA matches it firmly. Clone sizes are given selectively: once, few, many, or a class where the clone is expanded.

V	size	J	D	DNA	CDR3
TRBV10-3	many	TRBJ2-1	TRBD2	TGTGCCATCAGTCCCCTTCGTCGGAATGGCGGGAGGATCTACAATGAGCAGTTCTTC	CAISPLRRNGGRIYNEQFF
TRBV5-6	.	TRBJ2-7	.	TGTGCCAGCAGCTTAAACACCTACGAGCAGTACTTC	CASSLNTYEQYF
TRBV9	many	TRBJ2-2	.	TGTGCCAGCAGCTTAAGCCCGGGAGTAGATGACGGGGAGCTGTTTTTT	CASSLSPGVDDGELFF
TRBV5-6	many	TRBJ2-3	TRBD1	TGTGCCAGCAGCTTGGTAGGGGGCCGGGTCACAGATACGCAGTATTTT	CASSLVGGRVTDTQYF
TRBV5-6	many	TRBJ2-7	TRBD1	TGTGCCAGCAACCCCACAGGGGTCAAAACTCGGTACGAGCAGTACTTC	CASNPTGVKTRYEQYF
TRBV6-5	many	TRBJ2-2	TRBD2	TGTGCCGTATGTAGCGGGAAAAACACCGGGGAGCTGTTTTTT	CAVCSGKNTGELFF
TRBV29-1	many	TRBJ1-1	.	TGCAGCGTGTGGCAGCCAGGGAAGAAGGCCACTGAAGCTTTCTTT	CSVWQPGKKATEAFF
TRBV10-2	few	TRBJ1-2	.	TGCGCCAGTCAACAGGGATGGGACTATGGCTACACCTTC	CASQQGWDYGYTF
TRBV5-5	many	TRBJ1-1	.	TGTGCCAGCAGCTTGAGGGGGAACACTGAAGCTTTCTTT	CASSLRGNTEAFF
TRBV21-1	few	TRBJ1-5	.	TGTGCCAGCCTCCAACATCCAATTCAGCCCCAGCATTTT	CASLQHPIQPQHF
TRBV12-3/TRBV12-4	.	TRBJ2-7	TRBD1	TGTGCCAGCAGCCCCACCCAGGGGGTCCACGAGCAGTACTTC	CASSPTQGVHEQYF
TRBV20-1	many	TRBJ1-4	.	TGCAGTGCTAGAGGGTTGGCAGGGGCTGAAAAACTGTTTTTT	CSARGLAGAEKLFF
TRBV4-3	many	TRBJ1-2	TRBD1	TGCGCCAGCAGCCAAGTAGGACAGGGTTTTGATGGCTACACCTTC	CASSQVGQGFDGYTF
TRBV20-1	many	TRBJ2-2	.	TGCAGTGCTAGAAGGGGTAACACCGGGGAGCTGTTTTTT	CSARRGNTGELFF
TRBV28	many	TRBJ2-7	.	TGTGCCAGCAGTTTTTCCCAGGGGCCAGGCGAGCAGTACTTC	CASSFSQGPGEQYF
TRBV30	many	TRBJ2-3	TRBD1	TGTGCCTGTCGGGCCGGGACAGGTCACACAGATACGCAGTATTTT	CACRAGTGHTDTQYF
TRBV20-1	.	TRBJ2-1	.	TGCAGTGCTAGAATTCTAGTATCGGTCAATGAGCAGTTCTTC	CSARILVSVNEQFF
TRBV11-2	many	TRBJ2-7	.	TGTGCCAGCAGCTCCACAGGACGGGATTACGGCTGGGAGCAGTACTTC	CASSSTGRDYGWEQYF
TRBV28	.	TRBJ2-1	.	TGTGCCACCATAAGTGGGGCAGCACAGTGGGATGAGCAGTTCTTC	CATISGAAQWDEQFF
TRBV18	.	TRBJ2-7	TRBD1	TGTGCCAGCTCACCCCTGACCGGGACAGGTCTCTACGAGCAGTACTTC	CASSPLTGTGLYEQYF
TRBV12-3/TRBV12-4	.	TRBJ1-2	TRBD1	TGTGCCAGCAGTGGGGGACAGCTGGTACTTGGCTACACCTTC	CASSGGQLVLGYTF
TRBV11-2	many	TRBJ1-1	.	TGTGCCAGCAGCTTAGCGTGGCCGGGCAGGGACACTGAAGCTTTCTTT	CASSLAWPGRDTEAFF
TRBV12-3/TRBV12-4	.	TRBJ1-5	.	TGTGCCAGCAGCCAGGAGGGGGATCAGCCCCAGCATTTT	CASSQEGDQPQHF
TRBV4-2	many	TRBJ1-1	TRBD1	TGTGCCAGCAGCCAAGATGGATACAGGGGGGACACTGAAGCTTTCTTT	CASSQDGYRGDTEAFF
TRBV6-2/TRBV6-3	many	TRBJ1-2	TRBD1	TGTGCCAGCAGTTACAACGTCGGGACAGGGGATGGCTACACCTTC	CASSYNVGTGDGYTF
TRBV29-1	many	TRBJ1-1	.	TGCAGCGCTAGGACGGGGAACACTGAAGCTTTCTTT	CSARTGNTEAFF
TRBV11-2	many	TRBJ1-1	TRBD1	TGTGCCAGCAGCGAAAGACAGGGGGCGCGGTTTGAGGGAGCTTTCTTT	CASSERQGARFEGAFF
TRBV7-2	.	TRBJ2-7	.	TGTGCCAGCAGCTTAAGTCTGTCCTACGAGCAGTACTTC	CASSLSLSYEQYF
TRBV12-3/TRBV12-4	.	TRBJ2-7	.	TGTGCCAGCAGTTTAAAGGACCTTGGACAGTACTTC	CASSLKDLGQYF
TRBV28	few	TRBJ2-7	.	TGTGCCAGCAGTTCCGTCGGACCCTCCTACGAGCAGTACTTC	CASSSVGPSYEQYF
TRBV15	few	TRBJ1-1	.	TGTGCCACCAGCAGATCTCATACCCAGGGGAATCTTGAAGCTTTCTTT	CATSRSHTQGNLEAFF
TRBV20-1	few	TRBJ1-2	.	TGCAGTGCCCAATTAGTGGATACTTCTAACTATGGCTACACCTTC	CSAQLVDTSNYGYTF
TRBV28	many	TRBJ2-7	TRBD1	TGTGCCAGCAGTTCCTCCGGGACAGGGTCCTACGAGCAGTACTTC	CASSSSGTGSYEQYF
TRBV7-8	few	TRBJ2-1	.	TGTGCCAGCAGCTTTGCCTGGGGCGGGGCCTATAATGAGCAGTTCTTC	CASSFAWGGAYNEQFF
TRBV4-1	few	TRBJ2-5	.	TGCGCCAGCAGCCAAGATCGGATCCGGGGGCAAGAGACCCAGTACTTC	CASSQDRIRGQETQYF
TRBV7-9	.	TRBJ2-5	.	TGTGCCAGCAGTCCTGCCAGGGGGACCCAGTACTTC	CASSPARGTQYF
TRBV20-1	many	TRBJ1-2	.	TGCAGTGCTAGCAGGGCGGATGGCTACACCTTC	CSASRADGYTF
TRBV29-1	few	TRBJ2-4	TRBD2	TGCAGCGTTGAAGGGCGGGGGTTAGCCAAAAACATTCAGTACTTC	CSVEGRGLAKNIQYF
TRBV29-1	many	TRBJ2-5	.	TGCAGCGTTGACTCAGGAGCGAGGGAGACCCAGTACTTC	CSVDSGARETQYF
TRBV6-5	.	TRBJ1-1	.	TGTGCCAGCAGTTACCAAAGGAACACTGAAGCTTTCTTT	CASSYQRNTEAFF
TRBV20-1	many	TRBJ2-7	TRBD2	TGCAGTGCCCTCCGGGGGTTAGCGGGAGGGCCTTACGAGCAGTACTTC	CSALRGLAGGPYEQYF